The 29 T cell receptor beta chains reported below all come from one sample, sequenced in a study of T cell repertoires in cytomegalovirus infection. One entry per CDR3 protein, called by TCRdb with MiXCR from the reads. Of roughly 200,000 distinct CDR3 sequences in the sample, about a sixth were seen once. The material sequenced was CD8+ T cells from PBMCs. These receptors all stem from a human donor in good health (CMV status not recorded). Some clones in this sample may be carry-over from other donors' samples.

The chain couples TRBV28 to TRBJ1-1; 7 bases match TRBD1. This CDR3 region has 13 residues. The germline V gene has CDR1 MDHEN and CDR2 SYDVKM. V shed 8 bases and J 7 bases; nucleotides not matched to a gene: 10. The CDR3 DNA follows: TGTGCCAGCTCGATCCTGCAGGGGGGTGAAGCTTTCTTT. This encodes CASSILQGGEAFF.

The chain carries TRBV4-2 and TRBJ2-1; D gene uncertain. Germline CDR1 LGHNA, CDR2 YNFKEQ. There are 18 residues in the CDR3. Trimming shortened V by 0 bases and J by 2 bases, and 17 bases separated the two germline ends. This chain's CDR3 is CASSQEPDPLSPYNEQFF. The CDR3 DNA follows: TGTGCCAGCAGCCAAGAACCGGATCCTTTATCCCCCTACAATGAGCAGTTCTTC.

This clonotype was observed a handful of times. The gene calls are TRBV7-2 and TRBJ2-2, with TRBD2 matching 13 bases. V lost 2 bases and J lost 6; bases outside the gene matches: 3. CDR1 is SGHTA, CDR2 FQGNSA, per germline. The CDR3 totals 16 residues. The CDR3 protein is CASSLRLAGGPGELFF. The CDR3, as DNA: TGTGCCAGCAGCTTACGACTAGCGGGGGGCCCCGGGGAGCTGTTTTTT.

The CDR3 nucleotides read TGTGCCAGCAAAATACAGGGAGGAACTAACTATGGCTACACCTTC. It is translated as CASKIQGGTNYGYTF. The chain joins TRBV6-6 to TRBJ1-2, with D perhaps TRBD1 (6 bases). V lost 7 bases and J lost 0, with 15 bases in between. The germline CDR1 and CDR2 sequences are MNHNY and SVGAGI (reference sequence). CDR3 size: 15 residues.

J is TRBJ2-1 and V is TRBV7-2; maybe TRBD2 (8 bases). This CDR3 is built from 14 residues. Looked up from germline, CDR1 is SGHTA and CDR2 is FQGNSA. With 5 bases removed from V and 10 bases from J, the gap between germline ends came to 18 bases. In DNA form, the CDR3 reads TGTGCCAGCAGCCTGGGACTAGAGGGGGCCGAGCAGTTCTTC. It yields the protein CASSLGLEGAEQFF.

The chain combines TRBV6-2 or TRBV6-3 with TRBJ1-6; D gene uncertain. The germline V gene encodes CDR1 MNHEY and CDR2 SVGEGT. Trimming took 7 bases from V and 9 from J, leaving 10 bases between them. The CDR3 contains 12 residues. CDR3 residues: CASTGRSSPLHF. The DNA for the CDR3 is TGTGCCAGCACCGGGCGTTCTTCACCCCTCCACTTT.

This clonotype was observed a handful of times. This rearrangement joins TRBV7-2 to TRBJ2-2, with D possibly being TRBD1 or TRBD2 (5 bases each). The CDR3 is 14 amino acids. The V end lost 2 bases, the J end lost 7 bases, and 11 bases lay between the germline ends. Germline V gene data show CDR1 as SGHTA and CDR2 as FQGNSA. CDR3 sequence reads: CASSLNGAVGELFF. As DNA, the CDR3 is TGTGCCAGCAGCTTAAACGGGGCAGTCGGGGAGCTGTTTTTT. The full variable domain, rest sourced from reference TRBV7-2 and TRBJ2-2, is GAGVSQSPSNKVTEKGKDVELRCDPISGHTALYWYRQSLGQGLEFLIYFQGNSAPDKSGLPSDRFSAERTGGSVSTLTIQRTQQEDSAVYLCASSLNGAVGELFFGEGSRLTVL.

The rearrangement uses TRBV7-9 and TRBJ1-4, with D unresolved. CDR3 length: 15 amino acids. V was trimmed by 5 bases and J by 0 bases, leaving 10 bases between them. Looked up from germline, CDR1 is SEHNR and CDR2 is FQNEAQ (reference sequence). Here the CDR3 DNA reads TGTGCCAGCAGCAACCCAGTTGCAACTAATGAAAAACTGTTTTTT. Translating it yields CASSNPVATNEKLFF.

In this sample, this clonotype turned up a few times. The chain carries TRBV6-1 and TRBJ2-7; weak D call: TRBD1 (5 bases). V lost 2 bases and J lost 3, with 14 bases in between. This CDR3 is 15 amino acids long. Germline CDR1 and CDR2: MNHNS and SASEGT. The CDR3 DNA follows: TGTGCCAGCAGTGAACCCCCAGACAGCGACTACGAGCAGTACTTC. This codes for CASSEPPDSDYEQYF.

With respect to this clonotype: Just one base apart from a much larger clone, this may be a read error. The V call is TRBV4-1, the J call TRBJ2-3; 10 bases are shared with TRBD1. There are 15 residues in the CDR3. With 4 bases clipped from V and 4 bases from J, the junction kept 5 bases outside the gene matches. Germline assignment: CDR1 MGHRA and CDR2 YSYEKL. The CDR3 spells CASSLRGTGADTQYF. The DNA for the CDR3 is TGCGCCAGCAGCCTCCGCGGGACAGGGGCAGATACGCAGTATTTT.

The rearrangement uses TRBV7-9 and TRBJ2-1; D gene uncertain. Trimming took off 6 bases at V and 8 bases at J, with 14 bases between the two ends. Germline assignment: CDR1 SEHNR and CDR2 FQNEAQ (reference sequence). The CDR3 runs 13 residues. CDR3 nucleotide sequence: TGTGCCAGCAGGGTCTTGACACACCATGAGCAGTTCTTC. Its protein is CASRVLTHHEQFF.

This clonotype was detected only a few times. Here the CDR3 DNA reads TGTGCCAGCAGCGTAGGCACTAGCGGGGCCTACGAGCAGTACTTC. It codes for CASSVGTSGAYEQYF. The chain recombines TRBV9 with TRBJ2-7; 10 nucleotides match TRBD2. Losses at the gene ends were 0 bases for V and 2 bases for J; bases not matched to a gene: 2. Per germline, CDR1 SGDLS and CDR2 YYNGEE. CDR3 size: 15 residues.

V gene TRBV7-9 combines with J gene TRBJ1-1, with TRBD1 matching over 9 bases. CDR1 and CDR2 from the germline V gene are SEHNR and FQNEAQ (reference sequence). J lost 5 bases, V lost 6 bases, and 10 bases had no gene match. The CDR3 has 15 amino acids. CDR3 sequence: CASRATGTGTTEAFF. The CDR3 region has the DNA TGTGCCAGCAGAGCAACCGGGACAGGGACAACTGAAGCTTTCTTT.

The sample holds a few counts of this clonotype. The rearrangement uses TRBV12-3 or TRBV12-4 and TRBJ2-3; TRBD1 aligns across 11 bases. With V trimmed by 5 bases and J by 6 bases, 7 bases remained unmatched. The CDR3 spans 15 residues. In DNA, the CDR3 is TGTGCCAGCAGTCCGGGACAGGGGGTTGGGGATACGCAGTATTTT. This gives the protein CASSPGQGVGDTQYF.

J is TRBJ1-2 and V is TRBV28, with D possibly being TRBD1 (6 bases). V lost 6 bases and J lost 2, with 13 bases in between. This CDR3 has 14 amino acids. Germline CDR1 is MDHEN and CDR2 is SYDVKM. The CDR3 region is CASSRHRANYGYTF. The CDR3 region has the DNA TGTGCCAGCAGCCGACACAGGGCGAACTATGGCTACACCTTC.

This clonotype appeared many times. V gene TRBV7-2 combines with J gene TRBJ1-1, with D possibly being TRBD1 (6 bases). CDR1 and CDR2 from the germline V gene are SGHTA and FQGNSA. CDR3 length equals 15 residues. The germline V and J ends were trimmed by 7 bases and 1 base, with 16 bases remaining between them. The CDR3 protein is CASTPYREKNTEAFF. The CDR3 DNA sequence: TGTGCCAGCACCCCATACAGGGAGAAGAACACTGAAGCTTTCTTT.

In its sample, this clonotype was seen many times. A junction end diverges from the germline sequence, so it may reflect a read error. The chain links TRBV10-1 to TRBJ2-3; a possible D gene is TRBD1 (6 bases). Germline V lookup: CDR1 WNHNN, CDR2 SYGVQD (reference sequence). The CDR3 has 14 amino acids. CDR3: CASSESWDTYTQYF. Written as DNA, the CDR3 is TGCGCCAGCAGTGAGTCGTGGGACACATATACGCAGTATTTT.

This chain links TRBV29-1 with TRBJ2-3; D call uncertain. This CDR3 contains 15 residues. V dropped 7 bases and J dropped 1 base, with 18 bases sitting between them. The V gene's germline CDR1 is SQVTM and CDR2 ANQGSEA. The CDR3 loop is CSAGPSRTRTDTQYF. The CDR3 DNA reads as TGCAGCGCAGGACCATCCCGAACCCGCACAGATACGCAGTATTTT.

The chain combines TRBV3-1 with TRBJ2-2; no reliable D call. Germline CDR1 LGHDT, CDR2 YNNKEL (reference sequence). The germline V and J ends were trimmed by 5 bases and 4 bases, with 8 bases remaining between them. This CDR3 has 13 amino acids. CDR3 residues: CASSKERTGELFF. In nucleotides, the CDR3 is TGTGCCAGCAGCAAGGAGCGCACCGGGGAGCTGTTTTTT.

The chain uses TRBV10-3 and TRBJ1-4; 7 nucleotides agree with TRBD1. The germline gives CDR1 ENHRY, CDR2 SYGVKD. J lost 3 bases, V lost 0 bases, and 1 base had no gene match. The CDR3 runs to 15 residues. The CDR3 is CAISESGQSNEKLFF. The CDR3 nucleotides read TGTGCCATCAGTGAGTCGGGACAGTCTAATGAAAAACTGTTTTTT.

The chain has TRBV7-3 and TRBJ1-1; no clear D gene. Germline CDR1 SGHTA, CDR2 FQGTGA. V lost 5 bases and J 5 bases, leaving 21 bases between the germline ends. This CDR3 is 16 amino acids long. CDR3 residues: CASSPGPQVWGTEAFF. Written as DNA, the CDR3 is TGTGCCAGCAGCCCGGGCCCCCAGGTATGGGGTACTGAAGCTTTCTTT.

This clonotype was observed a few times. V usage is TRBV7-6 and J usage is TRBJ1-2; D is unclear. The germline V gene has CDR1 SGHVS and CDR2 FNYEAQ. The CDR3 sequence is 12 residues long. V was trimmed by 8 bases and J by 5 bases, leaving 12 bases between them. CDR3 sequence (DNA): TGTGCCAGCTCGAAAGGCGGATATGGCTACACCTTC. Translating it yields CASSKGGYGYTF.

J is TRBJ2-1 and V is TRBV28, with 11 bases aligning to TRBD1. J was trimmed by 7 bases and V by 4 bases; bases with no gene match: 9. Germline lookup yields CDR1 MDHEN and CDR2 SYDVKM. The CDR3 sequence is 16 residues long. The CDR3 DNA reads as TGTGCCAGCAGTTCCCCCCGGACAGGGGGCCGTAATGAGCAGTTCTTC. It encodes CASSSPRTGGRNEQFF.

The chain couples TRBV28 to TRBJ2-7, with D perhaps matching TRBD1 or TRBD2 (5 bases each). The length of the CDR3 is 14 residues. Trimming pared 2 bases from V and 2 bases from J, leaving 10 bases between. From germline, CDR1 is MDHEN and CDR2 SYDVKM. In DNA, the CDR3 is TGTGCCAGCAGTTTAATGAGGGACCCCTACGAGCAGTACTTC. This encodes CASSLMRDPYEQYF.

This sequence joins TRBV27 and TRBJ2-7; D may be TRBD2 (6 bases). Trimming left V 4 bases short and J 2 bases short, with 15 bases between. Per germline, CDR1 MNHEY and CDR2 SMNVEV (reference sequence). This CDR3 contains 15 residues. The CDR3 DNA sequence: TGTGCCAGCAGTTCCGGCTGGGGCGGGACCTACGAGCAGTACTTC. It specifies CASSSGWGGTYEQYF.

The chain uses TRBV20-1 and TRBJ2-7; maybe TRBD1 (5 bases). The CDR3 totals 14 residues. Germline V gives CDR1 DFQATT, CDR2 SNEGSKA (reference sequence). Trimming removed 3 bases from V and 2 bases from J, with 14 bases in between. The CDR3 spells CSASPGLNPYEQYF. The CDR3 nucleotides read TGCAGTGCTAGCCCAGGGTTGAACCCCTACGAGCAGTACTTC.

This sequence joins TRBV14 and TRBJ1-1; 7 bases are shared with TRBD1. The CDR3 consists of 13 residues. V dropped 8 bases and J dropped 2; count of bases not matched to a gene: 5. Looked up from germline, CDR1 is SGHDN and CDR2 is FVKESK. The CDR3 DNA is TGTGCCAGCTGGGACAGAGAAAACACTGAAGCTTTCTTT. Translation: CASWDRENTEAFF. Supplemented by reference TRBV14 and TRBJ1-1, the full variable domain reads EAGVTQFPSHSVIEKGQTVTLRCDPISGHDNLYWYRRVMGKEIKFLLHFVKESKQDESGMPNNRFLAERTGGTYSTLKVQPAELEDSGVYFCASWDRENTEAFFGQGTRLTVV.

The genes are TRBV28 and TRBJ2-3, with D perhaps TRBD1 or TRBD2 (7 bases each). The CDR3 totals 16 residues. CDR1 MDHEN and CDR2 SYDVKM come from the germline V gene. V shed 5 bases and J shed 3 bases, with 18 bases lying between them. CDR3 DNA: TGTGCCAGCAGTCAACCCCCCAGGGGGGGAACAGATACGCAGTATTTT. Protein sequence: CASSQPPRGGTDTQYF.

J is TRBJ2-1 and V is TRBV4-1; D is ambiguous. The CDR3 is made up of 14 amino acids. Trimming took off 4 bases at V and 1 base at J, with 8 bases between the two ends. Per germline, CDR1 MGHRA and CDR2 YSYEKL. The CDR3 coding sequence is TGCGCCAGCAGCCGGAAGAGGTCCTACAATGAGCAGTTCTTC. It codes for CASSRKRSYNEQFF.